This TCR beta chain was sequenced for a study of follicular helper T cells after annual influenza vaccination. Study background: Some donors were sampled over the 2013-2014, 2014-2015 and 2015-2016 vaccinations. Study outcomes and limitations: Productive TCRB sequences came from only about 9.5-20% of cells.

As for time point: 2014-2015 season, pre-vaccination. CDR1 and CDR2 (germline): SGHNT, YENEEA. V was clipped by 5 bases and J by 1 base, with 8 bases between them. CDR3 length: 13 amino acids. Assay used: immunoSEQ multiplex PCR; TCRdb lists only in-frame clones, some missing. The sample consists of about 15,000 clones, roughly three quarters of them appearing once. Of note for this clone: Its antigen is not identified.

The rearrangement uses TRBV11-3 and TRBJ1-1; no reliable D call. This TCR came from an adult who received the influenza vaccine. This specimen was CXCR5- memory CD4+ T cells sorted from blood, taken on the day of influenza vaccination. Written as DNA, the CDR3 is TGTGCCAGCAGCCCCACGGGGAACACTGAAGCTTTCTTT. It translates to CASSPTGNTEAFF.